The sequence of this TCR beta chain was determined in a study of memory CD4+ T cells and cytomegalovirus serostatus (dated by TCRdb to between 2017 and 2020). Background on the whole study: The cohort included approximately 35 healthy adults from Belgium, of whom 9 were CMV seropositive and approximately 24 were CMV seronegative. To replicate a published TCR-based CMV serostatus classifier, the researchers sequenced the CD4+ memory TCRbeta repertoires of a Belgian cohort whose cytomegalovirus serostatus was known. General findings and caveats noted by the study authors: Among the 150 or so previously reported CMV-associated TCRbeta sequences, about 71 showed up in the CD4+ memory repertoires, with each one found in between one and five individuals. Unlike the original study, which covered naive and memory CD4+ and CD8+ populations, the Belgian study sequenced only CD4+CD45RO+ memory cells. The original-framework classifier achieved a median bootstrapped AUC of approximately 0.95 with a 95% CI of 0.76-1.00 on the Belgian cohort. CMV serostatus prediction reached a median bootstrapped AUC of 0.95 with the original framework and just under 0.93 with a US-trained random forest. Results were interpreted as suggesting that the CMV-associated TCR signature is largely present in the CD4+ memory repertoire.

V was cut back by 4 bases and J by 1 base, leaving a gap of 14 bases between them. CDR1 SGHRS and CDR2 YFSETQ are derived from the germline V gene. The CDR3 runs 15 amino acids, cysteine and phenylalanine included. The kept DNA is CDR3 alone, 45 bases in frame from the first base. Note on this clone: Its antigen has not been determined. No quality values exist for individual bases; no much larger clone is one base distant.

Genomic DNA was extracted from sorted cells with the Quick-DNA Microprep Kit. Amplification of TCRbeta DNA was done with the immunoSEQ hsTCRbeta kit, following the protocol from the manufacturer. An Illumina MiSeq instrument was used to sequence the TCRbeta libraries. Turning to the authors' computational methods: Removing out-of-frame sequences left about 2,300,000 distinct TCRbeta sequences, an average of around 70,000 per individual. Two values were used to score each individual: the count of around 150 previously reported CMV-associated TCRbeta sequences and the total count of productive distinct TCRbeta sequences. A beta-binomial model was reimplemented in Python, and scikit-learn random forests with default parameters were trained on data from the US cohort. Classifier performance on the Belgian cohort was summarized as median AUC with percentile confidence intervals calculated over 10,000 bootstrap iterations. TCRdb mirrors the immuneACCESS table, restricted to in-frame sequences. Some clones are absent from its copies; in checked studies, under half trace to an unresolved V gene, and the reason for the others is unknown. The V and J calls and clone size come from that table; D and trimming were worked out from the DNA. Present in this sample are 50,000 to 60,000 clones, 70% to 85% of which were seen just once. Together, the top ten hold around 0.63% of the sample.

A FACSAria II was used to sort memory CD4+ T cells, defined as single viable CD3+CD4+CD8-CD45RO+ cells. CMV serostatus was determined using a Roche Elecsys assay that detects serum IgG against CMV pp150, pp28, p38 and p52. After thawing, total CD4+ T cells were enriched by positive selection with CD4 magnetic microbeads. Samples originated from another study that specifically interrogated the CD4+ T cell memory repertoire. Peripheral blood mononuclear cells were isolated and cryopreserved following standard operating procedures; serum was stored at -80 °C. The staining used CD3-PerCP (BW264/56), CD4-APC (RPA-T4), CD45RO-PE (UCHT1) and CD8-Pacific Orange (3B5) antibodies, and Sytox blue was used to exclude non-viable cells.

The rearrangement joined TRBV5-1 to TRBJ1-1, with no D gene named confidently. The TCR originated in an adult in good health and CMV-seronegative. Sample: memory CD4+ T cells from blood. The sequenced DNA: TGCGCCAGCAGCCCCGCCGGTCCGGAGAACACTGAAGCTTTCTTT. It specifies CASSPAGPENTEAFF.